Sequencing of this T cell receptor beta chain was carried out in a study of T cell clonality in common variable immunodeficiency (dated by TCRdb to between 2014 and 2016). Here is what the overall study found, with its caveats: CVID TCRbeta sequences were reported to have fewer deletions and N-nucleotide insertions and to lack highly modified clones with 13 or more V deletions. The authors noted that sequencing repertoires of T cell subpopulations would be needed to clarify what caused the increased clonality in CVID. Correlations of repertoire features with clinical complications were constrained by heterogeneity among patients within the CVID cohort. Fewer TCRbeta clones were shared among CVID subjects than among healthy controls (p < 0.0001). Even though DNA input was equal, the average per sample came to 65,000 to 100,000 unique sequences for controls compared with about 31,547 for CVID samples. Increased TCRbeta clonality was found in CVID subjects compared with healthy controls (t-test p = 0.018), with the increase being most characteristic of about a third of subjects.

Diagnosis of CVID followed standard criteria, namely serum IgG, IgA and/or IgM below the normal range together with specific antibody deficiency. There were around 45 subjects in the CVID group (about 15 female and 30 or so male), ranging in age from 9 to 64 years, with a mean age of 40. Predominantly Caucasian heritage was noted among both the CVID patients and the healthy controls. At the time of study participation, every CVID subject had been on replacement immunoglobulin therapy for at least one year. When blood was collected, none of the CVID subjects were ill or on immunomodulatory or immunosuppressive medication. Heparinized peripheral whole blood samples of roughly 5 to 9 ml were obtained from each donor. Genomic DNA from adults with common variable immune deficiency (CVID) and from healthy adult controls was used for sequencing of TCRbeta CDR3 repertoires. Diluted blood was density-centrifuged over Hypaque 1077 or Ficoll-Paque to isolate peripheral blood mononuclear cells. Genomic DNA was obtained from unsorted mononuclear cells through either Qiagen column purification or a centrifugation-based method.

The junction shows trimming of 2 bases on V and 2 bases on J, plus 6 bases between the germline ends. Sequences KGHSH (CDR1) and LQKENI (CDR2) are obtained from the germline V gene. The CDR3 contains 13 residues, cysteine and phenylalanine counted. Only the CDR3 bases that were read are kept: 30 of them, in frame from base 1. There are a few counts of this clone. Its antigen specificity is not known. The read ends 3 residues before the CDR3 terminus; that terminus is restored from the germline J gene. Equivalent amounts of genomic DNA from CVID and control samples were used as sequencing input. For every sample, a 60 bp segment covering the rearranged TCRbeta CDR3 region was amplified and then sequenced. The immunoSEQ assay, a bias-corrected multiplex PCR combined with high-throughput sequencing, was used for TCRbeta amplification. In the paper's pipeline: Every unique nucleotide sequence counted as a clone and was annotated with V, D and J genes, copy number and frequency. Sequences were labeled productive if in frame, and non-productive if out of frame or containing stop codons. As previously described, Shannon's entropy was used to calculate clonality. The predicted amino acid sequences of productive clones were used to derive mean CDR3 Kyte-Doolittle hydropathy. Using the R hclust function, scaled V gene usage was clustered hierarchically with Manhattan distance and complete linkage. Sharing of clones by CDR3 amino acid sequence was evaluated by resampling 12 repertoires per group over 100 rounds. The repertoires were searched for about 70 published EBV-specific and 245 published CMV-specific TCRbeta sequences. Analysis left out two CVID samples that produced under 10,000 sequences, so fewer than 50 CVID repertoires remained. TCRdb mirrors the immuneACCESS table, restricted to in-frame sequences. Some clones are absent from its copies; in checked studies, under half trace to an unresolved V gene, and the reason for the others is unknown. V, J and clone size derive from that table, while D and trimming were established from the DNA sequence. The sample features about 32,000 clones, and none is a singleton. The top ten hold around 5.9% of the sample.

The sequence is built from TRBV18 and TRBJ2-5; no confident D gene assignment can be made. The sample consisted of peripheral blood mononuclear cells. This receptor was taken from a human donor with common variable immunodeficiency. CDR3 region: CASSPWRQETQYF. The part of the CDR3 DNA that was read is TGTGCCAGCTCACCATGGCGGCAAGAGACC.